These 5 T cell receptor beta chains originate from one sample sequenced in a study of PD-L1 blockade in urothelial cancer. Some clones are missing from TCRdb's copy, which holds only in-frame ones; the method was immunoSEQ multiplex PCR. The sample yields about 84,000 clones, roughly 82% seen once. This sample comprised PBMCs, obtained around atezolizumab (anti-PD-L1) treatment. Receptor source: a man aged 65 to 85 with urothelial cancer.

This clone was counted a few times. The rearrangement uses TRBV29-1 and TRBJ2-3, with TRBD1 matching 10 bases. Per the germline V gene, CDR1 is SQVTM and CDR2 is ANQGSEA. The CDR3 runs to 14 residues. V shed 7 bases and J 2 bases; nucleotides not matched to a gene: 6. The CDR3 is CSAKGQGDTDTQYF. The CDR3 nucleotides read TGCAGCGCAAAAGGACAGGGGGACACAGATACGCAGTATTTT.

The V gene is TRBV6-5, the J gene TRBJ2-7, with TRBD2 as a possible D gene (6 bases). Trimming took 0 bases from V and 5 from J, leaving 17 bases between them. From germline, CDR1 is MNHEY and CDR2 SVGAGI. This CDR3 has 16 amino acids. Here the CDR3 DNA reads TGTGCCAGCAGTTACTCGATGGGGGTGGAGGGGAACGAGCAGTACTTC. Residues: CASSYSMGVEGNEQYF.

The chain employs TRBV9 and TRBJ1-1, with TRBD1 as a possible D gene (5 bases). Germline V CDR1 and CDR2: SGDLS, YYNGEE. This CDR3 region has 16 residues. Trimming left V 0 bases short and J 1 base short, with 13 bases between. In DNA form, the CDR3 reads TGTGCCAGCAGCGTAGATGCGGGGGTTAGGAACACTGAAGCTTTCTTT. Translating gives CASSVDAGVRNTEAFF.

The V gene is TRBV7-9, the J gene TRBJ2-3; 9 bases align to TRBD2. Trimming at V came to 5 bases and at J to 6 bases, leaving 15 bases not matched to a gene. The CDR3 contains 17 residues. Germline CDR1 SEHNR, CDR2 FQNEAQ (reference sequence). DNA for the CDR3: TGTGCCAGCAGCCCGGGGGAACTGGCGGGAGGGGTGGATACGCAGTATTTT. It translates to CASSPGELAGGVDTQYF.

The rearrangement joins TRBV7-9 to TRBJ2-3; 10 positions match TRBD2. Trimming took 1 base from V and 0 from J; bases not matched to a gene: 10. CDR1 and CDR2 (germline): SEHNR, FQNEAQ (reference sequence). This CDR3 is built from 19 residues. For the CDR3, the DNA is TGTGCCAGCAGCTTAGGGACTAGCGGCCCGGGACTAAGCACAGATACGCAGTATTTT. Its protein product is CASSLGTSGPGLSTDTQYF.